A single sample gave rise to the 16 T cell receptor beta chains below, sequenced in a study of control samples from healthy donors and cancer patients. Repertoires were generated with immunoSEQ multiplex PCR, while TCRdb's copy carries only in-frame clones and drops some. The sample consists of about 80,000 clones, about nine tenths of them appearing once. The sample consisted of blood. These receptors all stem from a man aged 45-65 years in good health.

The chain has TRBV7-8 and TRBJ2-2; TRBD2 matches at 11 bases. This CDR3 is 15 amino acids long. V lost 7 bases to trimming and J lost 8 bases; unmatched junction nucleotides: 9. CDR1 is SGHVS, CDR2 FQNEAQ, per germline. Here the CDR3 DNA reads TGTGCCAGCACCATCTTAGCGGGGGGGCTTGGGGAGCTGTTTTTT. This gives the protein CASTILAGGLGELFF.

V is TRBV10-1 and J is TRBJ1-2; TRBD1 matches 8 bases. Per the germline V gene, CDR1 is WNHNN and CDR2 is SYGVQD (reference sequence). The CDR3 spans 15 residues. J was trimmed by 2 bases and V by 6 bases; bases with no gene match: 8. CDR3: CASRGQGGKNYGYTF. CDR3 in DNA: TGCGCCAGCAGAGGACAGGGAGGGAAAAACTATGGCTACACCTTC.

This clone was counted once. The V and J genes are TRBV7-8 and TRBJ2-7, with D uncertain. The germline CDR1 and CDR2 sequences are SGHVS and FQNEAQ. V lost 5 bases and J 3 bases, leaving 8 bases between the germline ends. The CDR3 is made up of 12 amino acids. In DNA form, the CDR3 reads TGTGCCAGCAGCCGGACCATCTACGAGCAGTACTTC. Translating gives CASSRTIYEQYF.

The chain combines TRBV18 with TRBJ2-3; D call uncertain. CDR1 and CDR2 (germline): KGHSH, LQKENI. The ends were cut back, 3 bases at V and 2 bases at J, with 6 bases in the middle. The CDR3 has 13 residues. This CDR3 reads CASSPLFTDTQYF. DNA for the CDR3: TGTGCCAGCTCACCCCTTTTCACAGATACGCAGTATTTT. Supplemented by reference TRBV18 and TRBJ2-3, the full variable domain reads NAGVMQNPRHLVRRRGQEARLRCSPMKGHSHVYWYRQLPEEGLKFMVYLQKENIIDESGMPKERFSAEFPKEGPSILRIQQVVRGDSAAYFCASSPLFTDTQYFGPGTRLTVL.

CDR3 residues: CASSQPLTGQGGGYTF. The CDR3 DNA is TGTGCCAGCAGCCAACCTCTTACGGGACAGGGGGGCGGCTACACCTTC. The rearrangement uses TRBV3-1 (or the pseudogene TRBV3-2) and TRBJ1-2; 11 bases align to TRBD1. Germline-derived CDR1 and CDR2 are LGHDT and YNNKEL (reference sequence). This CDR3 region has 16 residues. J was trimmed by 8 bases and V by 2 bases; bases with no gene match: 10.

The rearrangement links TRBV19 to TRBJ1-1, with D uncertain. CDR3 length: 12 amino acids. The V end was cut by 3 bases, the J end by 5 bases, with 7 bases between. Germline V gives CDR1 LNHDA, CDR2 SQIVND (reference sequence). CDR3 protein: CASSMVKTEAFF. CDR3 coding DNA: TGTGCCAGTAGTATGGTAAAGACTGAAGCTTTCTTT.

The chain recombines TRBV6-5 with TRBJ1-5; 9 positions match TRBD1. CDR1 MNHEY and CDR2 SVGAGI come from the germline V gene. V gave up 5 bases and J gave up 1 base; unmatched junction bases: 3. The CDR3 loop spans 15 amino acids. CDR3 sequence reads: CASSRGQGSNQPQHF. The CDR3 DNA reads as TGTGCCAGCAGTAGGGGACAGGGCAGCAATCAGCCCCAGCATTTT.

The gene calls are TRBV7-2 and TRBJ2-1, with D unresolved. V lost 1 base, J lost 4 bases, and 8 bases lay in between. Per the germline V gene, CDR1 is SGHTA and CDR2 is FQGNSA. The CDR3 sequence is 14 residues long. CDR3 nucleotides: TGTGCCAGCAGCTTAGGGCTGGCGTACAATGAGCAGTTCTTC. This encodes CASSLGLAYNEQFF.

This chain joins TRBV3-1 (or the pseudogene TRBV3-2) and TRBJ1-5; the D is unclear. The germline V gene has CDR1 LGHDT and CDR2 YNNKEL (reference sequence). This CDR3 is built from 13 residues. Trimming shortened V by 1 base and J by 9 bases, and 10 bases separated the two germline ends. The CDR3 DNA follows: TGTGCCAGCAGCCAAGGTACTCAGCCGCCCCAGCATTTT. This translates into CASSQGTQPPQHF.

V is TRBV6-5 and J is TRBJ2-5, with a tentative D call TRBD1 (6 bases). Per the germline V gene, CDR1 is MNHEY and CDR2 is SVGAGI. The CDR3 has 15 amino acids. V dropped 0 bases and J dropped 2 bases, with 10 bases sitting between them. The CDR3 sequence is CASSYSLQGQETQYF. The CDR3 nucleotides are TGTGCCAGCAGTTACTCCCTACAGGGACAAGAGACCCAGTACTTC.

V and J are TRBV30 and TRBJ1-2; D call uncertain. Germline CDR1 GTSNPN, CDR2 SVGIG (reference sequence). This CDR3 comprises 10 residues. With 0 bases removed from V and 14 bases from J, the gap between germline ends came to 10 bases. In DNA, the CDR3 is TGTGCCTGGAGTGTATCCTCCCTAACCTTC. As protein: CAWSVSSLTF.

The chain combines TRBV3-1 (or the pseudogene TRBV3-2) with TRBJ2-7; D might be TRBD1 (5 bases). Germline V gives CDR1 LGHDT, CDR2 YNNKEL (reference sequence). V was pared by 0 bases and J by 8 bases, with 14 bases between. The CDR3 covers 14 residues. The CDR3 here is CASSQDLAGRKQYF. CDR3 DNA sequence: TGTGCCAGCAGCCAAGATTTGGCAGGGCGTAAGCAGTACTTC.

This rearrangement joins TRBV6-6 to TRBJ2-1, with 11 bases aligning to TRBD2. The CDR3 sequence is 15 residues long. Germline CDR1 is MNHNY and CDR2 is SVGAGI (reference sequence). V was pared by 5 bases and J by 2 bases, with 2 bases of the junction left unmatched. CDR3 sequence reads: CASSRLAGTYNEQFF. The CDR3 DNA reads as TGTGCCAGCAGTAGACTAGCGGGAACCTACAATGAGCAGTTCTTC.

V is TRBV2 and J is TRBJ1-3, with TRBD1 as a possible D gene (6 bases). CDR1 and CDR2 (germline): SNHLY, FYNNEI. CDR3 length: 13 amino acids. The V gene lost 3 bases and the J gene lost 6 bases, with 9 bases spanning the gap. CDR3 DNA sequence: TGTGCCAGCAGTGAGGGGGCAGTAAACACCATATATTTT. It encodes CASSEGAVNTIYF. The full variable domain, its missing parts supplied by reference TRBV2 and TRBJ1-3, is EPEVTQTPSHQVTQMGQEVILRCVPISNHLYFYWYRQILGQKVEFLVSFYNNEISEKSEIFDDQFSVERPDGSNFTLKIRSTKLEDSAMYFCASSEGAVNTIYFGEGSWLTVV.

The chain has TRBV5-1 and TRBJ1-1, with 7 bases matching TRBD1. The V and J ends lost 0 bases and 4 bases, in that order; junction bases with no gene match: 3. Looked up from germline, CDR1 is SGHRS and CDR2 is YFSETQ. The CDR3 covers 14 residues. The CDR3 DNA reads TGCGCCAGCAGCTTGGGACAGGGTGTCACTGAAGCTTTCTTT. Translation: CASSLGQGVTEAFF.

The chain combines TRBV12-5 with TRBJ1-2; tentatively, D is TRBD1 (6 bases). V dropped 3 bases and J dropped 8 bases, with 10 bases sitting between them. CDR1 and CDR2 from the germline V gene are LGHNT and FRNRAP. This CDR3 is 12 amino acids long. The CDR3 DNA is TGTGCTAGTGGTTTTGAGGGGGAGGGCTACACCTTC. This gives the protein CASGFEGEGYTF. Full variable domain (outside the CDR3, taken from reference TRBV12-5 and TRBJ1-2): DARVTQTPRHKVTEMGQEVTMRCQPILGHNTVFWYRQTMMQGLELLAYFRNRAPLDDSGMPKDRFSAEMPDATLATLKIQPSEPRDSAVYFCASGFEGEGYTFGSGTRLTVV.